One and the same sample provided the 20 T cell receptor beta chains below, sequenced in a study of glioma-infiltrating T cells after dendritic cell vaccination. This table comes from immunoSEQ multiplex PCR, and its TCRdb copy is limited to in-frame clones, with some not included. The repertoire holds about 64,000 clones, with 80% to 85% as singletons. Sample: blood, taken before dendritic cell vaccination. These receptors came from a human donor with glioblastoma.

The rearrangement joins TRBV2 to TRBJ2-2; 8 positions agree with TRBD1. This CDR3 region has 15 residues. The germline CDR1 and CDR2 sequences are SNHLY and FYNNEI. J was trimmed by 2 bases and V by 6 bases; bases with no gene match: 5. CDR3 nucleotide sequence: TGTGCCAGCAGGACCCCAGGGGGCAACACCGGGGAGCTGTTTTTT. It specifies CASRTPGGNTGELFF.

The V and J genes are TRBV28 and TRBJ2-7; 8 bases are a match to TRBD1. The V segment lost 3 bases and the J segment 4 bases; nucleotides outside the gene matches: 8. Germline V gene lookup returns CDR1 MDHEN and CDR2 SYDVKM. The length of the CDR3 is 15 residues. The CDR3, as DNA: TGTGCCAGCAGTTTTCCGACAGGGGATTTTTACGAGCAGTACTTC. This gives the protein CASSFPTGDFYEQYF.

This chain uses TRBV5-1 with TRBJ2-6; 11 bases are shared with TRBD2. CDR1 is SGHRS, CDR2 YFSETQ, per germline. The CDR3 has 18 residues. Unmatched junction bases numbered 5, after V lost 2 bases and J lost 1 base. CDR3 bases: TGCGCCAGCAGCTTTTTAGCGGGGGGGCCATCTGGGGCCAACGTCCTGACTTTC. It translates to CASSFLAGGPSGANVLTF.

The DNA for the CDR3 is TGTGCCGGGCGTGGACTAGCGGGCTCCTACGAGCAGTACTTC. This encodes CAGRGLAGSYEQYF. This sequence joins TRBV2 and TRBJ2-7; 11 nucleotides align to TRBD2. Per the germline V gene, CDR1 is SNHLY and CDR2 is FYNNEI. The CDR3 loop spans 14 amino acids. With 11 bases clipped from V and 0 bases from J, the junction kept 6 bases outside the gene matches.

The chain combines TRBV5-1 with TRBJ1-1, with D tentatively TRBD1 (5 bases). Germline-derived CDR1 and CDR2 are SGHRS and YFSETQ. CDR3 length equals 14 residues. The V and J ends lost 5 bases and 1 base respectively, with 12 bases between them. CDR3: CASRTGGGNTEAFF. The CDR3 DNA reads TGCGCCAGCAGAACCGGCGGGGGGAACACTGAAGCTTTCTTT.

This clone is large (0.1 to 1%) in the sample. The chain couples TRBV29-1 to TRBJ2-7; 11 nucleotides align to TRBD1. This CDR3 contains 13 residues. Germline V gene data show CDR1 as SQVTM and CDR2 as ANQGSEA. With V trimmed by 6 bases and J by 4 bases, 5 bases remained unmatched. The CDR3 protein is CSVAGQGVYEQYF. The CDR3 nucleotides are TGCAGCGTCGCGGGACAGGGGGTGTACGAGCAGTACTTC.

The rearrangement joins TRBV28 to TRBJ1-1, with no clear D. V gave up 2 bases and J gave up 11 bases, with 15 bases separating them. The CDR3 spans 13 residues. CDR1 is MDHEN and CDR2 is SYDVKM in the germline V gene. CDR3 in DNA: TGTGCCAGCAGTTTAGAGGGTCGTCGGATGGCTTTCTTT. Its translation: CASSLEGRRMAFF. Together with reference TRBV28 and TRBJ1-1, the CDR3 gives the full variable domain: DVKVTQSSRYLVKRTGEKVFLECVQDMDHENMFWYRQDPGLGLRLIYFSYDVKMKEKGDIPEGYSVSREKKERFSLILESASTNQTSMYLCASSLEGRRMAFFGQGTRLTVV.

The gene calls are TRBV28 and TRBJ2-3; 9 bases are a match to TRBD2. This CDR3 is built from 14 residues. The V gene's germline CDR1 is MDHEN and CDR2 SYDVKM. V dropped 5 bases and J dropped 6; count of bases not matched to a gene: 6. This chain's CDR3 is CASSLRGGVDTQYF. In nucleotides, the CDR3 is TGTGCCAGCAGTCTGCGGGGGGGTGTGGATACGCAGTATTTT.

This clone was picked up a small number of times. The chain couples TRBV6-1 to TRBJ2-5; 9 nucleotides agree with TRBD2. With 5 bases clipped from V and 4 bases from J, the junction kept 8 bases outside the gene matches. In germline, CDR1 is MNHNS, CDR2 SASEGT. This CDR3 region has 15 residues. As DNA, the CDR3 is TGTGCCAGCAGTTCTAATCTAGCGGGGACAGAGACCCAGTACTTC. It encodes CASSSNLAGTETQYF.

The table lists this clone with a few counts. The chain combines TRBV6-4 with TRBJ1-6, with 10 positions matching TRBD1. Germline-derived CDR1 and CDR2 are MRHNA and SNTAGT. This CDR3 contains 14 residues. V shed 5 bases and J 8 bases; nucleotides not matched to a gene: 3. In DNA, the CDR3 is TGTGCCAGCAGTTCCGGGACAGGGGATTCACCCCTCCACTTT. As protein: CASSSGTGDSPLHF.

On this clone: Additional DNA sequences in this sample encode the identical CDR3. The chain couples TRBV13 to TRBJ1-4, with TRBD1 identical over 7 bases. CDR1 PRHDT and CDR2 FYEKMQ come from the germline V gene (reference sequence). J gave up 4 bases and V 4 bases, and 6 bases lay outside the gene matches. The CDR3 has 15 residues. CDR3 in DNA: TGTGCCAGCAGCTCCCGACAGGGATTTAATGAAAAACTGTTTTTT. Protein product: CASSSRQGFNEKLFF.

This rearrangement joins TRBV9 to TRBJ2-3; TRBD2 agrees at 12 bases. Germline values: CDR1 SGDLS, CDR2 YYNGEE. The junction had 12 bases not matched to a gene; V was cut back by 6 bases and J by 7 bases. This CDR3 is built from 16 residues. CDR3 loop: CASNPTSGGFTHTQYF. The CDR3 coding sequence is TGTGCCAGCAACCCGACTAGCGGGGGTTTCACGCATACGCAGTATTTT.

The V and J genes are TRBV28 and TRBJ2-5, with 9 bases identical to TRBD2. Per the germline V gene, CDR1 is MDHEN and CDR2 is SYDVKM. The CDR3 has 13 residues. After removal of 7 bases from V and 5 bases from J, the junction contained 5 bases not matched to a gene. The CDR3 DNA reads as TGTGCCAGCACCGTTAGCGGGGGCGAGACCCAGTACTTC. Encoded protein: CASTVSGGETQYF.

This chain uses TRBV7-8 with TRBJ2-7, with 10 nucleotides matching TRBD1. Germline V CDR1 and CDR2: SGHVS, FQNEAQ. This CDR3 has 16 residues. The V segment lost 3 bases and the J segment 5 bases; nucleotides outside the gene matches: 10. CDR3 in DNA: TGTGCCAGCAGCTTCGGCTCCGGGACAGGGGAAAACGAGCAGTACTTC. Its translation is CASSFGSGTGENEQYF.

This clone occurred a few times. The rearrangement joins TRBV7-8 to TRBJ2-5, with 8 bases aligning to TRBD1. This CDR3 spans 14 amino acids. The junction had 4 bases not matched to a gene; V was cut back by 5 bases and J by 2 bases. Germline loops: CDR1 SGHVS, CDR2 FQNEAQ. The DNA of the CDR3 is TGTGCCAGCAGCCAGACAGGGGAACAAGAGACCCAGTACTTC. Translating it yields CASSQTGEQETQYF.

This chain links TRBV28 with TRBJ1-2; 10 bases map to TRBD1. The CDR3 consists of 15 residues. The V gene end was trimmed by 5 bases and the J gene end by 4 bases; junction bases not matched to a gene: 7. Germline-derived CDR1 and CDR2 are MDHEN and SYDVKM. The CDR3 DNA follows: TGTGCCAGCAGTCCCTTGACAGGGGGCCTCTATGGCTACACCTTC. Its protein is CASSPLTGGLYGYTF.

The chain uses TRBV4-1 and TRBJ2-5; D gene ambiguous. Germline V gives CDR1 MGHRA, CDR2 YSYEKL. CDR3 length: 11 amino acids. V was pared by 4 bases and J by 11 bases, with 11 bases between. The CDR3 sequence: CASSPGEEQYF. As DNA, the CDR3 is TGCGCCAGCAGCCCCGGAGAGGAGCAGTACTTC.

The chain joins TRBV6-6 to TRBJ2-7; a weak D match, TRBD2 (6 bases). Trimming removed 5 bases at V and 3 bases at J, with 8 bases between. This CDR3 region has 12 residues. The germline CDR1 and CDR2 sequences are MNHNY and SVGAGI (reference sequence). The CDR3 spells CASSRDFYEQYF. The DNA of the CDR3 is TGTGCCAGCAGTAGGGACTTCTACGAGCAGTACTTC.

This clone showed up just once. This chain joins TRBV5-1 and TRBJ2-7, with D possibly TRBD1 on 6 matching bases. The CDR3 totals 14 residues. Germline-derived CDR1 and CDR2 are SGHRS and YFSETQ. V was shortened by 3 bases and J by 2 bases, with 12 bases between the two germline ends. CDR3 DNA: TGCGCCAGCAGCTGGACAGCCGACACCTACGAGCAGTACTTC. Its translation is CASSWTADTYEQYF.

This chain uses TRBV2 with TRBJ2-7; D remains unclear. Germline V gives CDR1 SNHLY, CDR2 FYNNEI. This CDR3 region has 12 residues. V shed 6 bases and J shed 1 base, with 7 bases lying between them. The CDR3 sequence is CASSLESYEQYF. The CDR3, as DNA: TGTGCCAGCAGCTTAGAGTCCTACGAGCAGTACTTC.